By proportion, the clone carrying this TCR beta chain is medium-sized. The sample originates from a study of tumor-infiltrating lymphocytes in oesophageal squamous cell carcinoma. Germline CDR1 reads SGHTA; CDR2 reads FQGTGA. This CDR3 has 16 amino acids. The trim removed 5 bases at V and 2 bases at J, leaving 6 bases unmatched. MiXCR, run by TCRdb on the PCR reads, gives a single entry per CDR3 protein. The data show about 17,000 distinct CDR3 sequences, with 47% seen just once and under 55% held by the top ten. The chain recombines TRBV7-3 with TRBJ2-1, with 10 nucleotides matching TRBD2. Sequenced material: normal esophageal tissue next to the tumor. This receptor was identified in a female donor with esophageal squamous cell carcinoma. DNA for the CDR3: TGTGCCAGCAGCACCTCTAGCGGGAGTACCTACAATGAGCAGTTCTTC. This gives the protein CASSTSSGSTYNEQFF.